This TCR beta chain was recovered during a study of blood T cell repertoires in COVID-19. At the level of the study: Samples of COVID-19 (acute and convalescent) were obtained from the United States, Italy and Spain. Nucleic acid was either cDNA or gDNA, and it came from T cells, B-cell-depleted T cells, or PBMCs.

Followed over time, Seattle patients had been enrolled while infection was active. The CDR3 runs 14 residues. Germline V CDR1 and CDR2: SGHAT, FQNNGV. Trimming cost V 5 bases and J 0 bases, with 8 bases left between them. The authors' processing: Amplification from reference gene primers served as the basis for estimated nucleated cell counts. This table comes from immunoSEQ multiplex PCR, and its TCRdb copy is limited to in-frame clones, with some not included. For V, J and clone size, that table is used; D and trimming come from the DNA. The repertoire holds 250,000 to 300,000 clones, almost 90% seen once, with 10% to 12% in the top ten.

The sequencing sample was made of peripheral blood. The TCR originated in a woman aged 30 to 39 with COVID-19, enrolled during active disease. This chain links TRBV11-2 with TRBJ1-3; D remains unclear. CDR3 protein: CASSRQVSGNTIYF. In nucleotides, the CDR3 is TGTGCCAGCAGCCGGCAGGTCTCTGGAAACACCATATATTTT.